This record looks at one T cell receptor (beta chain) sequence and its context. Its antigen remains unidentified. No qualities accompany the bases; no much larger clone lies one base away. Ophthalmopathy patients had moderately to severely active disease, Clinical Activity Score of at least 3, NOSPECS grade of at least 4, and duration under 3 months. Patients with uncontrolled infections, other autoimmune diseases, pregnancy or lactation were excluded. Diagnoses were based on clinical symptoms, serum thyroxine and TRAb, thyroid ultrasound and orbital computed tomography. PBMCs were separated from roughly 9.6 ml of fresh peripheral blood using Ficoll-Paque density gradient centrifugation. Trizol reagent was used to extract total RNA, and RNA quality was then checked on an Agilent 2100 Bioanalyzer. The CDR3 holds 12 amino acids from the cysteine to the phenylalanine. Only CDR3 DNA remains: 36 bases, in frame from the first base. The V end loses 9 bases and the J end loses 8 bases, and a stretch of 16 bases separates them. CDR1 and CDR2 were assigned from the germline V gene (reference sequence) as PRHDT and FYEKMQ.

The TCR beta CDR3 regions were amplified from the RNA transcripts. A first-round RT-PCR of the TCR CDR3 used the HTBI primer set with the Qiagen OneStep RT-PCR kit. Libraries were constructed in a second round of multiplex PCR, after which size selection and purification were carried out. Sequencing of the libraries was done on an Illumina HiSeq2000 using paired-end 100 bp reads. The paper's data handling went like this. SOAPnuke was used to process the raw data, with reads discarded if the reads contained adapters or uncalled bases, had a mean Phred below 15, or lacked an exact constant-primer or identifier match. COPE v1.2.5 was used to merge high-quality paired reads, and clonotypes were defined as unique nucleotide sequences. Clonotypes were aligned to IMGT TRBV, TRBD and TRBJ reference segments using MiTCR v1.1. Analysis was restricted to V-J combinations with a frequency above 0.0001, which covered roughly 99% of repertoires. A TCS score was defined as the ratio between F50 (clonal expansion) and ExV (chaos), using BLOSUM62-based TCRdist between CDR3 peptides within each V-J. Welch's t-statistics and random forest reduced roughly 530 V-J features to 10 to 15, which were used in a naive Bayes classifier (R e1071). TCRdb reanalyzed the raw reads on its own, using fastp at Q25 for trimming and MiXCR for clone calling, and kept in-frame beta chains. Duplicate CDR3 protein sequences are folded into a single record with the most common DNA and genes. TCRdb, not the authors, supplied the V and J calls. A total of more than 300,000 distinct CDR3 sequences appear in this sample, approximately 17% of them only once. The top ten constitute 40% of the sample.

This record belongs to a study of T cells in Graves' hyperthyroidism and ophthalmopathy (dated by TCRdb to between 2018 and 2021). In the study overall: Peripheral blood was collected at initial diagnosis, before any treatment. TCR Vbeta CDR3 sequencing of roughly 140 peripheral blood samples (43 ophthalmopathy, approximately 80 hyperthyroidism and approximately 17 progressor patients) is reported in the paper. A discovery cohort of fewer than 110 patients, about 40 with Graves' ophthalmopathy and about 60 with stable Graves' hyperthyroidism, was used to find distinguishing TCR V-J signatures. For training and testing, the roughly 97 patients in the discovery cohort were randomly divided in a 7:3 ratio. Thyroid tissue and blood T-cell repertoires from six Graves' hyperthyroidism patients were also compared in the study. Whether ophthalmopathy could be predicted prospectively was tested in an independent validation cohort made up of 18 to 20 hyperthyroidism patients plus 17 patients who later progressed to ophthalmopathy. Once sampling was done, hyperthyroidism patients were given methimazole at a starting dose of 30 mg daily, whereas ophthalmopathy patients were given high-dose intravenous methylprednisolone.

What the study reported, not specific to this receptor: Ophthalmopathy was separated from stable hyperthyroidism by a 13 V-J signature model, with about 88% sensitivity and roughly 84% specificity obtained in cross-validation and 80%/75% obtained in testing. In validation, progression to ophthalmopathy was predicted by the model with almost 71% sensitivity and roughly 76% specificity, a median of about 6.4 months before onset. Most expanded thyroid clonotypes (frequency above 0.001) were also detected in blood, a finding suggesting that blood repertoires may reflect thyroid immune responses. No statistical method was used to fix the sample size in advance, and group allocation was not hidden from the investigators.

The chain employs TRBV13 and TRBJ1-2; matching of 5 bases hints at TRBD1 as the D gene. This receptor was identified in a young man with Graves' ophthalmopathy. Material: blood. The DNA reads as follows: TGTGCCAGTCCGCAGGGAAGAAGAGGCTACACCTTC. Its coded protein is CASPQGRRGYTF.